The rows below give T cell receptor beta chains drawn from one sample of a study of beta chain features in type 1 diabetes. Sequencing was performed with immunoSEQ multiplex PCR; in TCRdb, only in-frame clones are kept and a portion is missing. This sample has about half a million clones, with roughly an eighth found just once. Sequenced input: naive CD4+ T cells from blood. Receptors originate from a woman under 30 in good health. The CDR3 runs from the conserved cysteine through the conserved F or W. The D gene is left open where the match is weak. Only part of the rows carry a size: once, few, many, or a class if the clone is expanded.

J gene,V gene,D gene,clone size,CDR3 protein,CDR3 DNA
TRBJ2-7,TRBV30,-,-,CAWSVGLSTYEQYF,TGTGCCTGGAGTGTCGGACTTTCCACCTACGAGCAGTACTTC
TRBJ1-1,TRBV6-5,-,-,CASRRPGAEAFF,TGTGCCAGCAGAAGACCTGGCGCTGAAGCTTTCTTT
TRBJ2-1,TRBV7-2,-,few,CASSLGRGAQNEQFF,TGTGCCAGCAGCTTAGGTCGGGGGGCTCAGAATGAGCAGTTCTTC
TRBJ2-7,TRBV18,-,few,CASSPPEKWSGEQYF,TGTGCCAGCTCACCACCGGAGAAGTGGTCTGGGGAGCAGTACTTC
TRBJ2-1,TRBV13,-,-,CASSLALYEQFF,TGTGCCAGCAGCTTAGCGCTATATGAGCAGTTCTTC
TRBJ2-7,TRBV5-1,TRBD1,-,CASSLEWTGLDEQYF,TGCGCCAGCAGCTTGGAGTGGACAGGGTTGGACGAGCAGTACTTC
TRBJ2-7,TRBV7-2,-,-,CASSSGSPYEQYF,TGTGCCAGCAGCTCCGGGAGCCCCTACGAGCAGTACTTC
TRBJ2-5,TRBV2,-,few,CASKGWQGETQYF,TGTGCCAGCAAGGGGTGGCAGGGTGAGACCCAGTACTTC
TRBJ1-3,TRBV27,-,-,CASSSTGTSGNTIYF,TGTGCCAGCAGTTCCACAGGGACATCTGGAAACACCATATATTTT
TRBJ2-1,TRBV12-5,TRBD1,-,CASGLAPGTGNEQFF,TGTGCTAGTGGTTTGGCCCCCGGGACAGGCAATGAGCAGTTCTTC
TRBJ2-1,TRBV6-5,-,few,CASRKSSYNEQFF,TGTGCCAGCAGGAAGAGCTCCTACAATGAGCAGTTCTTC
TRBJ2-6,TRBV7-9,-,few,CASPRGTSGANVLTF,TGTGCCAGCCCACGGGGCACCTCTGGGGCCAACGTCCTGACTTTC
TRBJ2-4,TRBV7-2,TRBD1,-,CASSSTGGENIQYF,TGTGCCAGCAGCTCTACAGGGGGCGAAAACATTCAGTACTTC
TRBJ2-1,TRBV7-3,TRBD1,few,CASSRWGGTGRNEQFF,TGTGCCAGCAGCCGGTGGGGCGGGACAGGCCGGAATGAGCAGTTCTTC
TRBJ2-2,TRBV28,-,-,CASSLGAAVGELFF,TGTGCCAGCAGTCTGGGGGCGGCAGTCGGGGAGCTGTTTTTT
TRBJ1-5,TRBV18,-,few,CASSPDPGRKPQHF,TGTGCCAGCTCGCCAGACCCAGGGCGAAAACCCCAGCATTTT
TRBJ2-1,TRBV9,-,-,CASSVGSRVGEQFF,TGTGCCAGCAGCGTAGGTTCCAGGGTTGGAGAGCAGTTCTTC
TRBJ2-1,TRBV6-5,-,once,CASSSLSSYNEQFF,TGTGCCAGCAGTTCTTTGAGCTCCTACAATGAGCAGTTCTTC
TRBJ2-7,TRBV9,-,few,CASSVDLDGEQYF,TGTGCCAGCAGCGTAGATTTGGATGGTGAGCAGTACTTC
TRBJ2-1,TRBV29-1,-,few,CSVRDTLYNEQFF,TGCAGCGTTCGGGATACCCTTTACAATGAGCAGTTCTTC
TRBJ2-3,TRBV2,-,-,CASSVDITSTDTQYF,TGTGCCAGCAGTGTTGACATTACTAGCACAGATACGCAGTATTTT
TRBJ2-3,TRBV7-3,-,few,CASSLRGRVGTDTQYF,TGTGCCAGCAGCTTAAGGGGCAGGGTTGGCACAGATACGCAGTATTTT
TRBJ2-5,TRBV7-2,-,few,CASSPTARGGETQYF,TGTGCCAGCAGCCCTACTGCAAGGGGCGGTGAGACCCAGTACTTC
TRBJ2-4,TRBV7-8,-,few,CASSRLGTVRLAKNIQYF,TGTGCCAGCAGCCGACTAGGGACAGTCCGTCTAGCCAAAAACATTCAGTACTTC
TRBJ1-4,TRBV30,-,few,CAWSADLVNEKLFF,TGTGCCTGGAGTGCGGACCTGGTAAATGAAAAACTGTTTTTT
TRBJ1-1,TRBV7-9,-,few,CASSPGTGISEAFF,TGTGCCAGCAGCCCCGGGACGGGCATTTCTGAAGCTTTCTTT
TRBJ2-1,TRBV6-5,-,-,CASSYVLGNEQFF,TGTGCCAGCAGCTACGTCCTAGGCAATGAGCAGTTCTTC
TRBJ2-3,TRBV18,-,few,CASSSSQTTTDTQYF,TGTGCCAGCTCATCTTCCCAGACGACCACAGATACGCAGTATTTT
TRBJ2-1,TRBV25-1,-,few,CASSELGGNNEQFF,TGTGCCAGCAGTGAATTAGGCGGGAACAATGAGCAGTTCTTC
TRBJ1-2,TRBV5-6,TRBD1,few,CASSRDRSLYGYTF,TGTGCCAGCAGCCGGGACAGAAGTCTCTATGGCTACACCTTC
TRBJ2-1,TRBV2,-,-,CASSESHEQFF,TGTGCCAGCAGTGAGAGTCATGAGCAGTTCTTC
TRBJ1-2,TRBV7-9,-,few,CASSLGTNYGYTF,TGTGCCAGCAGCTTAGGCACGAACTATGGCTACACCTTC
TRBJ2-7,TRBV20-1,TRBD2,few,CSVGGPSEQYF,TGCAGCGTGGGAGGGCCGTCCGAGCAGTACTTC
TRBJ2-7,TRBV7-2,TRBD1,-,CASTRDRGFYEQYF,TGTGCCAGCACCCGGGACAGGGGGTTTTACGAGCAGTACTTC
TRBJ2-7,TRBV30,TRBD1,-,CAWSLGTGIEQYF,TGTGCCTGGAGTCTCGGGACAGGGATCGAGCAGTACTTC
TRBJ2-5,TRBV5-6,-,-,CASSFLDGSLKTQYF,TGTGCCAGCAGCTTTCTGGACGGATCTCTAAAGACCCAGTACTTC
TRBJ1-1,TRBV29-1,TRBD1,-,CSVTSRGHAEAFF,TGCAGCGTTACATCCAGGGGGCACGCTGAAGCTTTCTTT
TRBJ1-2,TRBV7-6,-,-,CASSPGRELYGYTF,TGTGCCAGCAGCCCGGGACGGGAGCTTTATGGCTACACCTTC
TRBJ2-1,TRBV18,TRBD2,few,CASSPPSGGAYNEQFF,TGTGCCAGCTCACCACCGAGCGGGGGGGCGTACAATGAGCAGTTCTTC
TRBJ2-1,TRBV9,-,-,CASSVGGFSRNEQFF,TGTGCCAGCAGCGTAGGGGGATTTAGCCGCAATGAGCAGTTCTTC